What follows are 15 T cell receptor beta chains derived from one specimen sequenced in a study of T cell changes during pregnancy in multiple sclerosis. Using immunoSEQ multiplex PCR, the repertoire was profiled, and TCRdb retains in-frame clones only, with some absent. The sample holds 39,000 or so clones, around 93% seen once. The starting material was CD8+ T cells from peripheral blood mononuclear cells, obtained in the third trimester of pregnancy. The receptor set was obtained from a female donor with multiple sclerosis, enrolled in a pregnancy study.

J is TRBJ2-5 and V is TRBV11-3, with D maybe TRBD2 (5 bases). V was pared by 7 bases and J by 2 bases, with 11 bases between. The CDR3 sequence is 13 residues long. Germline V lookup: CDR1 SGHNT, CDR2 YENEEA. Here the CDR3 reads CASNGVKQETQYF. CDR3 nucleotides: TGTGCCAGCAACGGGGTGAAACAAGAGACCCAGTACTTC.

In the case of this clone: This sample also contains other DNA sequences that code for the same CDR3. The V gene is TRBV30, the J gene TRBJ2-7, with 8 bases fitting TRBD2. Germline V gives CDR1 GTSNPN, CDR2 SVGIG (reference sequence). This CDR3 contains 14 residues. Germline trimming cut 0 bases from V and 4 bases from J; bases unmatched to any gene: 5. CDR3 protein: CAWSVPAGAYEQYF. CDR3 in DNA: TGTGCCTGGAGTGTCCCAGCGGGAGCTTACGAGCAGTACTTC.

This clone was found once. The chain uses TRBV28 and TRBJ2-7, with 7 bases aligning to TRBD2. The CDR3 consists of 19 residues. J lost 0 bases, V lost 5 bases, and 19 bases had no gene match. Germline CDR1 is MDHEN and CDR2 is SYDVKM. CDR3 sequence (DNA): TGTGCCAGCAGTCCCATAACTGAGCGGGAACGCCTTTCCTCCTACGAGCAGTACTTC. It specifies CASSPITERERLSSYEQYF. The full variable domain, in which reference TRBV28 and TRBJ2-7 provide the parts outside the CDR3, is DVKVTQSSRYLVKRTGEKVFLECVQDMDHENMFWYRQDPGLGLRLIYFSYDVKMKEKGDIPEGYSVSREKKERFSLILESASTNQTSMYLCASSPITERERLSSYEQYFGPGTRLTVT.

The chain recombines TRBV2 with TRBJ1-1; D not certain. The CDR3 is 13 residues long. The V end lost 7 bases, the J end lost 0 bases, and 9 bases lay between the germline ends. The germline gives CDR1 SNHLY, CDR2 FYNNEI. Written as DNA, the CDR3 is TGTGCCAGCACATACATCATGAACACTGAAGCTTTCTTT. It specifies CASTYIMNTEAFF.

The chain is built from TRBV9 and TRBJ2-7; TRBD2 might be the D (6 bases). CDR3 length: 14 amino acids. Germline V gene sequence: CDR1 SGDLS, CDR2 YYNGEE. Trimming took off 0 bases at V and 5 bases at J, with 12 bases between the two ends. The CDR3, as DNA: TGTGCCAGCAGCGTAGCGGGGGTGCAAGACGAGCAGTACTTC. This translates into CASSVAGVQDEQYF.

This chain's CDR3 is CASSYLGTEAFF. The CDR3, as DNA: TGTGCCAGCAGCTATCTAGGTACTGAAGCTTTCTTT. The chain recombines TRBV7-9 with TRBJ1-1, with D unresolved. The germline CDR1 and CDR2 sequences are SEHNR and FQNEAQ (reference sequence). Between the trimmed V and J ends, which lost 4 bases and 5 bases, there was a span of 8 bases. This CDR3 has 12 amino acids.

The chain couples TRBV2 to TRBJ2-2, with D possibly matching TRBD2 (5 bases). The CDR3 loop spans 15 amino acids. Trimming pared 7 bases from V and 4 bases from J, leaving 16 bases between. Germline V lookup: CDR1 SNHLY, CDR2 FYNNEI. CDR3 DNA: TGTGCCAGCATGCGAGGGTTACTGGTCACCGGGGAGCTGTTTTTT. This gives the protein CASMRGLLVTGELFF.

The chain is built from TRBV23-1 and TRBJ1-5, with TRBD1 matching over 9 bases. TRBV23-1 is designated an ORF whose function remains uncertain. V shed 2 bases and J 0 bases; nucleotides not matched to a gene: 5. This CDR3 has 17 amino acids. The CDR3 DNA is TGCGCCAGCAGTCAACCGACAGGGGGGGATAGCAATCAGCCCCAGCATTTT. Protein: CASSQPTGGDSNQPQHF.

The chain couples TRBV12-5 to TRBJ1-5, with 9 bases lining up with TRBD1. The junction had 15 bases not matched to a gene; V was cut back by 2 bases and J by 7 bases. Germline CDR1 reads LGHNT; CDR2 reads FRNRAP. The CDR3 has 18 residues. The CDR3 DNA is TGTGCTAGTGGTTTGCGACAGGGGGAAGCTTCCTACAAGCAGCCCCAGCATTTT. Its protein is CASGLRQGEASYKQPQHF.

The rearrangement joins TRBV6-5 to TRBJ1-2, with TRBD1 matching 7 bases. V lost 8 bases, J lost 8 bases, and 14 bases stayed unmatched. The CDR3 spans 14 residues. The germline V gene encodes CDR1 MNHEY and CDR2 SVGAGI. The CDR3 is CASQGIGTAVGYTF. CDR3 nucleotide sequence: TGTGCCAGCCAAGGTATCGGGACAGCCGTGGGCTACACCTTC.

The chain has TRBV7-9 and TRBJ2-3; 8 positions agree with TRBD1. CDR1 and CDR2 from the germline V gene are SEHNR and FQNEAQ (reference sequence). V lost 5 bases and J lost 0; bases outside the gene matches: 10. The CDR3 is made up of 17 amino acids. The chain's CDR3 is CASSLTKTGESTDTQYF. The CDR3 DNA reads TGTGCCAGCAGCCTGACCAAGACAGGGGAGAGCACAGATACGCAGTATTTT.

CDR3 sequence (DNA): TGTGCCAGCAGCCCCTCTGAGGAGCAGTACTTC. It encodes CASSPSEEQYF. The chain carries TRBV11-2 and TRBJ2-7; D unclear. CDR3 length: 11 amino acids. CDR1 and CDR2 (germline): SGHAT, FQNNGV. V dropped 5 bases and J dropped 7 bases, with 9 bases sitting between them.

A single count supports this clone. This chain uses TRBV2 with TRBJ2-4; D not resolved. The CDR3 covers 14 residues. The germline gives CDR1 SNHLY, CDR2 FYNNEI. V was pared by 1 base and J by 0 bases, with 4 bases between. CDR3 coding DNA: TGTGCCAGCAGTGAAGATATAGCCAAAAACATTCAGTACTTC. Translating gives CASSEDIAKNIQYF.

The chain uses TRBV4-2 and TRBJ2-1; 11 bases align to TRBD2. The CDR3 spans 16 residues. Germline CDR1 and CDR2: LGHNA and YNFKEQ. V shed 0 bases and J 3 bases; nucleotides not matched to a gene: 1. In DNA, the CDR3 is TGTGCCAGCAGCCAAGATGGGACTAGCGGCTACAATGAGCAGTTCTTC. Translating it yields CASSQDGTSGYNEQFF.

This chain uses TRBV27 with TRBJ1-2; TRBD1 is a possible D gene (5 bases). The CDR3 consists of 14 residues. In germline, CDR1 is MNHEY, CDR2 SMNVEV (reference sequence). V lost 2 bases and J 6 bases, leaving 13 bases between the germline ends. CDR3 sequence reads: CASSLDRGFNGYTF. As DNA, the CDR3 is TGTGCCAGCAGTTTAGATCGGGGGTTCAATGGCTACACCTTC.